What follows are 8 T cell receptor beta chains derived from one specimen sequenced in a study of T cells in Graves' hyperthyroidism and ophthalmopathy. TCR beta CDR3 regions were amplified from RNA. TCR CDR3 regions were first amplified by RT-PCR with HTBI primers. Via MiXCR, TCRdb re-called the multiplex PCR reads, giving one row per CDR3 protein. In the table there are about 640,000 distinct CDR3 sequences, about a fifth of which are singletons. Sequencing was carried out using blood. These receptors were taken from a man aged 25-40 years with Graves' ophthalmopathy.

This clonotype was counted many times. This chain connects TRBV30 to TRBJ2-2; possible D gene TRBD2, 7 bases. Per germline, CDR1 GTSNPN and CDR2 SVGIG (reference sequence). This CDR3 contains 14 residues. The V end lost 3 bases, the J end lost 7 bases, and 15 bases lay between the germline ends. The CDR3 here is CAWSAGGGDGELFF. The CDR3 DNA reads TGTGCCTGGAGCGCCGGAGGGGGGGACGGGGAGCTGTTTTTT.

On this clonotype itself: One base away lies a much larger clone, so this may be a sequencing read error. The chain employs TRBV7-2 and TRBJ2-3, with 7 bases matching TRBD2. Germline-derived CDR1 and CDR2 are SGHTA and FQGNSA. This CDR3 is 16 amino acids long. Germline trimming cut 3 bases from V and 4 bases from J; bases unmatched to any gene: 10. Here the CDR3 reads CASSFRAGRGPDTQYF. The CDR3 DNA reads TGTGCCAGCAGCTTTCGAGCGGGAAGGGGCCCAGATACGCAGTATTTT.

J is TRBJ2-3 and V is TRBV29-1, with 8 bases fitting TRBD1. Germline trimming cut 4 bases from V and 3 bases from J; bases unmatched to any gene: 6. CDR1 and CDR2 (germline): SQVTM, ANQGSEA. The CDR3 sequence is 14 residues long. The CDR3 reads CSVARTGRTDTQYF. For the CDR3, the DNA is TGCAGCGTTGCCCGGACAGGGAGAACAGATACGCAGTATTTT.

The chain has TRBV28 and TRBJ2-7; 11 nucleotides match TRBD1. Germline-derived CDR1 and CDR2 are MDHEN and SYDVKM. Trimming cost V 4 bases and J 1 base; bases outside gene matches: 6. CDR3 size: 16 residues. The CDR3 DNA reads TGTGCCAGCAGTTCCTCCGGGACAGGGGGTTCCTACGAGCAGTACTTC. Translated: CASSSSGTGGSYEQYF.

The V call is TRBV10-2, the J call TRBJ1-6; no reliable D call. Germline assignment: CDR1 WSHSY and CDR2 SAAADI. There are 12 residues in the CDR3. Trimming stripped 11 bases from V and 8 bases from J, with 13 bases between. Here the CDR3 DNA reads TGCGCCGGCCTGACGGGAGATTCACCCCTCCACTTT. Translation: CAGLTGDSPLHF.

The chain's CDR3 is CSVETTGDAGLGYGYTF. CDR3 coding DNA: TGCAGCGTTGAGACCACAGGGGACGCGGGGCTTGGCTATGGCTACACCTTC. The chain links TRBV29-1 to TRBJ1-2, with 7 bases identical to TRBD1. Germline V lookup: CDR1 SQVTM, CDR2 ANQGSEA. The CDR3 loop spans 17 amino acids. The V and J ends lost 3 bases and 4 bases, in that order; junction bases with no gene match: 17.

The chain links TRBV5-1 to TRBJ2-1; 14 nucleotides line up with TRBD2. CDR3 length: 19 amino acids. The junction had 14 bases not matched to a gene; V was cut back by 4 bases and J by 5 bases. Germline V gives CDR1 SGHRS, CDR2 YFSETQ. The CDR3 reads CASSLPTSGRVSLNNEQFF. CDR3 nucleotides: TGCGCCAGCAGCCTGCCGACTAGCGGGAGGGTTTCCCTAAACAATGAGCAGTTCTTC.

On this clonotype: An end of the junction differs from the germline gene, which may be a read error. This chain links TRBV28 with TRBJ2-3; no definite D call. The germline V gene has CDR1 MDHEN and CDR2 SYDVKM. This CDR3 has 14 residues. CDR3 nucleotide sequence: TGTACCAGCAGAAGTGGCTTTGGGTTAGATACGCAGTATTTT. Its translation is CTSRSGFGLDTQYF.